This TCR beta chain was sequenced during a study of graft-versus-host responses after intestinal transplantation. Whole-study results and caveats: High graft-versus-host to host-versus-graft T cell clonal ratios marked allografts of patients with graft-donor macrochimerism.

Libraries were prepared by immunoSEQ multiplex PCR; TCRdb keeps only in-frame clonotypes and omits some of them. The repertoire consists of about 5,200 clones, with approximately 68% occurring once and the leading ten covering about 13%. Graft tissue processing released intraepithelial and lamina propria lymphocytes. The CDR3 runs 14 residues. V lost 5 bases and J lost 3; bases outside the gene matches: 8. A note on this clone: Its antigen is as yet unknown.

This TCR came from a human patient who received an intestinal transplant, so some T cells may come from the graft donor. The specimen was ileum tissue, collected around 260 days after intestinal transplant. This chain connects TRBV5-7 to TRBJ2-7; 7 nucleotides match TRBD2. TRBV5-7 qualifies as an ORF whose function is uncertain. The CDR3 reads CASRWAAGCYEQYF. The CDR3 bases are TGTGCCAGCAGATGGGCAGCGGGGTGCTACGAGCAGTACTTC.